The 29 T cell receptor beta chains reported below all come from one sample, sequenced in a study of blood T cell repertoires in COVID-19. Profiling relied on immunoSEQ multiplex PCR, and the TCRdb table lists in-frame clones only, not all of them. The sample contains approximately 280,000 clones, 70% to 90% of which appear only once. The sequencing input was peripheral blood. These receptors came from a woman in her twenties or thirties who had recovered from COVID-19.

The chain recombines TRBV29-1 with TRBJ2-7; 9 nucleotides align to TRBD1. Looked up from germline, CDR1 is SQVTM and CDR2 is ANQGSEA. V dropped 2 bases and J dropped 5; count of bases not matched to a gene: 16. The CDR3 has 17 residues. This CDR3 reads CSVENQGGGTGFNEQYF. The CDR3 DNA reads as TGCAGCGTTGAAAATCAAGGAGGAGGGACAGGGTTCAACGAGCAGTACTTC.

In this sample, this clone turned up once. The genes are TRBV7-2 and TRBJ2-5; D is unresolved. V dropped 4 bases and J dropped 2 bases, with 11 bases sitting between them. Germline lookup yields CDR1 SGHTA and CDR2 FQGNSA. The CDR3 loop spans 14 amino acids. CDR3 bases: TGTGCCAGCAGCTACCGGGTTCCTCAAGAGACCCAGTACTTC. Its protein is CASSYRVPQETQYF.

The chain uses TRBV9 and TRBJ1-1; D is ambiguous. Trimming stripped 2 bases from V and 3 bases from J, with 5 bases between. Germline values: CDR1 SGDLS, CDR2 YYNGEE. The CDR3 length is 12 residues. In DNA form, the CDR3 reads TGTGCCAGCAGCGTTTCGGACACTGAAGCTTTCTTT. It codes for CASSVSDTEAFF.

This clone has just a few counts. The chain uses TRBV28 and TRBJ1-4; D unresolved. Germline V lookup: CDR1 MDHEN, CDR2 SYDVKM. This CDR3 is built from 14 residues. The V and J ends lost 2 bases and 6 bases respectively, with 10 bases between them. In DNA form, the CDR3 reads TGTGCCAGCAGTTTAGAGGGATGGGATGAAAAACTGTTTTTT. Protein: CASSLEGWDEKLFF.

The J gene is TRBJ2-1, the V gene TRBV6-5, with D unclear. The ends were cut back, 8 bases at V and 0 bases at J, with 11 bases in the middle. The CDR3 consists of 14 residues. Germline values: CDR1 MNHEY, CDR2 SVGAGI. As DNA, the CDR3 is TGTGCCAGCGGTTCTCGGAGCTCCTACAATGAGCAGTTCTTC. Residues: CASGSRSSYNEQFF.

This clone was recorded only once. The chain joins TRBV2 to TRBJ2-7; 9 bases align to TRBD2. The V and J ends lost 7 bases and 9 bases, in that order; junction bases with no gene match: 28. The length of the CDR3 is 19 residues. Per germline, CDR1 SNHLY and CDR2 FYNNEI. For the CDR3, the DNA is TGTGCCAGCATTCCCTTCTGGGATCTAACCGGGACAGTTAGCGGGGGGCAGTACTTC. Translation: CASIPFWDLTGTVSGGQYF.

The rearrangement joins TRBV7-2 to TRBJ1-4; tentatively, D is TRBD1 (6 bases). This CDR3 is 14 amino acids long. Germline loops: CDR1 SGHTA, CDR2 FQGNSA. Trimming took off 4 bases at V and 3 bases at J, with 9 bases between the two ends. CDR3 sequence (DNA): TGTGCCAGCAGCTCAGGGGCAGCTAATGAAAAACTGTTTTTT. This sequence encodes CASSSGAANEKLFF.

This clone has just a few counts. The chain has TRBV11-2 and TRBJ2-7, with 8 bases matching TRBD1. V trimming: 5 bases; J trimming: 4 bases; junction bases outside the gene matches: 13. This CDR3 spans 16 amino acids. Germline V gives CDR1 SGHAT, CDR2 FQNNGV. The CDR3 sequence: CASSPIARTGTYEQYF. The CDR3 DNA is TGTGCCAGCAGCCCAATAGCTCGGACAGGGACGTACGAGCAGTACTTC.

DNA for the CDR3: TGCGCCAGCAGCTTGGACAGGGGCGACACTGAAGCTTTCTTT. Translated: CASSLDRGDTEAFF. V usage is TRBV5-1 and J usage is TRBJ1-1; TRBD1 aligns across 7 bases. CDR3 length: 14 residues. Germline V CDR1 and CDR2: SGHRS, YFSETQ. With V trimmed by 0 bases and J by 3 bases, 2 bases remained unmatched.

The DNA for the CDR3 is TGTGCCAGCAGTGAACTCCTAGCGGGTCGCACAGATACGCAGTATTTT. It encodes CASSELLAGRTDTQYF. The rearrangement links TRBV2 to TRBJ2-3, with 8 nucleotides matching TRBD2. Germline CDR1 reads SNHLY; CDR2 reads FYNNEI. The CDR3 sequence is 16 residues long. J was trimmed by 1 base and V by 2 bases; bases with no gene match: 5.

The chain employs TRBV24-1 and TRBJ2-2, with D perhaps TRBD2 (5 bases). The ends were cut back, 1 base at V and 0 bases at J, with 11 bases in the middle. The germline gives CDR1 KGHDR, CDR2 SFDVKD. The CDR3 spans 17 residues. CDR3 in amino acids: CATSDLRESTNTGELFF. CDR3 in DNA: TGTGCCACCAGTGATTTACGGGAATCTACGAACACCGGGGAGCTGTTTTTT.

The chain combines TRBV29-1 with TRBJ2-7; D gene unclear. Trimming shortened V by 2 bases and J by 4 bases, and 6 bases separated the two germline ends. Germline V gene lookup returns CDR1 SQVTM and CDR2 ANQGSEA. The CDR3 sequence is 11 residues long. Here the CDR3 reads CSVEQTYEQYF. CDR3 bases: TGCAGCGTTGAACAGACATACGAGCAGTACTTC.

With regard to this clone: This sample also contains other DNA sequences that code for the same CDR3. This chain uses TRBV11-2 with TRBJ2-7; 8 bases are a match to TRBD2. The V segment lost 1 base and the J segment 4 bases; nucleotides outside the gene matches: 3. The CDR3 has 14 residues. CDR1 and CDR2 from the germline V gene are SGHAT and FQNNGV. The DNA of the CDR3 is TGTGCCAGCAGCTTAGCGGGAGGGCCTTACGAGCAGTACTTC. It codes for CASSLAGGPYEQYF.

This chain links TRBV29-1 with TRBJ1-5; 11 bases align to TRBD1. This CDR3 region has 15 residues. CDR1 is SQVTM, CDR2 ANQGSEA, per germline. V lost 5 bases and J lost 4; bases outside the gene matches: 7. CDR3 coding DNA: TGCAGCGTTACCTCGGGGACAGGGGGAAATCAGCCCCAGCATTTT. Amino acids: CSVTSGTGGNQPQHF. Together with reference TRBV29-1 and TRBJ1-5, the CDR3 gives the full variable domain: SAVISQKPSRDICQRGTSLTIQCQVDSQVTMMFWYRQQPGQSLTLIATANQGSEATYESGFVIDKFPISRPNLTFSTLTVSNMSPEDSSIYLCSVTSGTGGNQPQHFGDGTRLSIL.

CDR3 sequence: CASSWTQGGSGNTIYF. In DNA form, the CDR3 reads TGTGCCAGCAGCTGGACCCAGGGCGGTTCTGGAAACACCATATATTTT. The J gene is TRBJ1-3, the V gene TRBV5-5, with D tentatively TRBD1 (5 bases). Trimming took 3 bases from V and 1 from J, leaving 14 bases between them. The germline gives CDR1 SGHKS, CDR2 YYEKEE (reference sequence). This CDR3 spans 16 amino acids.

The chain couples TRBV27 to TRBJ2-1, with TRBD2 identical over 8 bases. The CDR3 loop spans 15 amino acids. V shed 6 bases and J 4 bases; nucleotides not matched to a gene: 8. Germline loops: CDR1 MNHEY, CDR2 SMNVEV (reference sequence). CDR3 DNA: TGTGCCAGCAGGGTTGGGACTAGGGGTTACAATGAGCAGTTCTTC. This encodes CASRVGTRGYNEQFF.

V gene TRBV5-1 combines with J gene TRBJ1-2; D perhaps matches TRBD1 (6 bases). The V gene's germline CDR1 is SGHRS and CDR2 YFSETQ. The ends were cut back, 4 bases at V and 7 bases at J, with 20 bases in the middle. This CDR3 comprises 15 residues. The CDR3 DNA reads as TGCGCCAGCAGCCCCTACGACAGGAATGTAGGTGGCTACACCTTC. Translated, it gives CASSPYDRNVGGYTF.

J is TRBJ2-2 and V is TRBV5-4; 11 nucleotides align to TRBD2. Germline V gene sequence: CDR1 SGHNT, CDR2 YYREEE (reference sequence). V was clipped by 4 bases and J by 6 bases; unmatched bases: 2. The CDR3 extends over 14 amino acids. The DNA of the CDR3 is TGTGCCAGCAGCCATAGCGGGAGGGCCGGGGAGCTGTTTTTT. Amino acids: CASSHSGRAGELFF.

The gene calls are TRBV7-2 and TRBJ1-5; possible D gene TRBD1, 5 bases. The V gene's germline CDR1 is SGHTA and CDR2 FQGNSA. The V end lost 7 bases, the J end lost 5 bases, and 15 bases lay between the germline ends. This CDR3 region has 14 residues. CDR3 amino acids: CASTTGAGDQPQHF. The CDR3 coding sequence is TGTGCCAGCACCACGGGTGCGGGGGATCAGCCCCAGCATTTT. The whole variable domain, filled in from reference TRBV7-2 and TRBJ1-5, reads GAGVSQSPSNKVTEKGKDVELRCDPISGHTALYWYRQSLGQGLEFLIYFQGNSAPDKSGLPSDRFSAERTGGSVSTLTIQRTQQEDSAVYLCASTTGAGDQPQHFGDGTRLSIL.

This clone was counted a few times. The chain links TRBV3-1 (or the pseudogene TRBV3-2) to TRBJ1-1; D gene uncertain. Trimming pared 4 bases from V and 1 base from J, leaving 13 bases between. The CDR3 is made up of 15 amino acids. The germline CDR1 and CDR2 sequences are LGHDT and YNNKEL (reference sequence). As DNA, the CDR3 is TGTGCCAGCAGCCCAGCGTTTGAGGGGAACACTGAAGCTTTCTTT. This encodes CASSPAFEGNTEAFF.

This clone was counted a single time. The chain combines TRBV20-1 with TRBJ1-1; D gene ambiguous. The CDR3 spans 11 residues. Trimming took off 3 bases at V and 3 bases at J, with 5 bases between the two ends. Germline CDR1 and CDR2: DFQATT and SNEGSKA (reference sequence). CDR3 residues: CSASSYTEAFF. In DNA form, the CDR3 reads TGCAGTGCTAGTTCGTACACTGAAGCTTTCTTT.

The gene calls are TRBV12-5 and TRBJ2-7; 11 bases are a match to TRBD2. Germline V gene sequence: CDR1 LGHNT, CDR2 FRNRAP. With V trimmed by 0 bases and J by 1 base, 8 bases remained unmatched. The CDR3 totals 18 residues. CDR3 coding DNA: TGTGCTAGTGGTTTGGTACTGTTAGCGGGGGGGGTTTCCTACGAGCAGTACTTC. This translates into CASGLVLLAGGVSYEQYF.

This clone was detected only once. The chain joins TRBV5-1 to TRBJ1-2, with TRBD1 identical over 7 bases. CDR3 length equals 14 residues. Trimming at V came to 5 bases and at J to 8 bases, leaving 12 bases not matched to a gene. Germline values: CDR1 SGHRS, CDR2 YFSETQ. As DNA, the CDR3 is TGCGCCAGCAGTCCTGACGACAGGGTGAAAGGCTACACCTTC. Amino acids: CASSPDDRVKGYTF.

The chain uses TRBV28 and TRBJ2-7, with a weak D call TRBD1 (6 bases). With 3 bases removed from V and 2 bases from J, the gap between germline ends came to 11 bases. The germline CDR1 and CDR2 sequences are MDHEN and SYDVKM. This CDR3 has 14 amino acids. CDR3 bases: TGTGCCAGCAGTTTGACAGGTTCAGCCTACGAGCAGTACTTC. Amino acids: CASSLTGSAYEQYF.

The V gene is TRBV9, the J gene TRBJ2-3; 7 positions match TRBD2. This CDR3 has 12 residues. CDR1 is SGDLS and CDR2 is YYNGEE in the germline V gene. J gave up 14 bases and V 0 bases, and 6 bases lay outside the gene matches. The CDR3 coding sequence is TGTGCCAGCAGCGTAGATGGGGGGGTTCCGTATTTT. Its translation: CASSVDGGVPYF.

V gene TRBV11-2 combines with J gene TRBJ2-5; D possibly corresponds to TRBD1 (5 bases). Trimming removed 5 bases at V and 5 bases at J, with 6 bases between. From germline, CDR1 is SGHAT and CDR2 FQNNGV. The CDR3 length is 11 residues. CDR3 region: CASSGHETQYF. CDR3 nucleotides: TGTGCCAGCAGCGGACATGAGACCCAGTACTTC.

The chain has TRBV18 and TRBJ1-1, with TRBD1 matching over 8 bases. This CDR3 has 14 amino acids. Losses at the gene ends were 4 bases for V and 1 base for J; bases not matched to a gene: 2. Germline-derived CDR1 and CDR2 are KGHSH and LQKENI. Here the CDR3 reads CASSLGTGNTEAFF. The CDR3 DNA sequence: TGTGCCAGCTCACTGGGGACAGGGAACACTGAAGCTTTCTTT.

J is TRBJ2-4 and V is TRBV27, with D maybe TRBD2 (6 bases). The CDR3 loop spans 15 amino acids. Looked up from germline, CDR1 is MNHEY and CDR2 is SMNVEV (reference sequence). V was pared by 5 bases and J by 3 bases, with 14 bases between. The DNA for the CDR3 is TGTGCCAGCAGTCCCCGGGGAGGCGGCAAAAACATTCAGTACTTC. Its protein product is CASSPRGGGKNIQYF.

The gene calls are TRBV18 and TRBJ1-2; the D gene is possibly TRBD1 (5 bases). This CDR3 has 14 amino acids. Germline V gives CDR1 KGHSH, CDR2 LQKENI. Trimming took off 5 bases at V and 9 bases at J, with 19 bases between the two ends. CDR3 nucleotide sequence: TGTGCCAGCTCAGGGGGGACGGGACGAGAGAGCTACACCTTC. Encoded protein: CASSGGTGRESYTF.